The rows below give T cell receptor beta chains drawn from one sample of a study of blood T cell repertoires in COVID-19. Some clones are missing from TCRdb's copy, which holds only in-frame ones; the method was immunoSEQ multiplex PCR. The sample carries about 670,000 clones, 70% to 90% recorded once. The specimen was peripheral blood. The receptors originated from a woman aged 18 to 35 with acute or convalescent COVID-19. Both conserved end residues are part of each CDR3. Each record gives: J gene, V gene, D gene, clone size, CDR3 protein, CDR3 DNA. D genes are given only for firm matches. Where a row states a size, it is once, few, many or the class of an expanded clone; other rows omit it.

j_call: TRBJ1-3
v_call: TRBV10-3
d_call: TRBD1
clone_size: .
cdr3_aa: CAISQSGTGTSGNTIYF
cdr3_nt: TGTGCCATCAGTCAGTCCGGGACAGGCACCTCTGGAAACACCATATATTTT

j_call: TRBJ2-2
v_call: TRBV6-1
d_call: TRBD1
clone_size: .
cdr3_aa: CASSESRGITGELFF
cdr3_nt: TGTGCCAGCAGTGAGAGCAGGGGGATCACCGGGGAGCTGTTTTTT

j_call: TRBJ1-5
v_call: TRBV30
d_call: .
clone_size: .
cdr3_aa: CAWSRGQVGNQPQHF
cdr3_nt: TGTGCCTGGAGCCGAGGGCAGGTAGGCAATCAGCCCCAGCATTTT

j_call: TRBJ1-5
v_call: TRBV4-3
d_call: TRBD1
clone_size: .
cdr3_aa: CASSQDHSGGTAQHF
cdr3_nt: TGCGCCAGCAGCCAAGATCACTCAGGGGGCACAGCCCAGCATTTT

j_call: TRBJ1-5
v_call: TRBV2
d_call: TRBD1
clone_size: once
cdr3_aa: CASSRQGLGPRRPQHF
cdr3_nt: TGTGCCAGCAGTCGACAGGGACTCGGGCCACGTCGGCCCCAGCATTTT

j_call: TRBJ2-5
v_call: TRBV5-1
d_call: TRBD2
clone_size: .
cdr3_aa: CASSRGEVQETQYF
cdr3_nt: TGCGCCAGCAGCCGGGGGGAGGTCCAAGAGACCCAGTACTTC

j_call: TRBJ1-5
v_call: TRBV5-5
d_call: TRBD1
clone_size: .
cdr3_aa: CASSWDRGSNQPQHF
cdr3_nt: TGTGCCAGCAGCTGGGACAGGGGGAGCAATCAGCCCCAGCATTTT

j_call: TRBJ1-5
v_call: TRBV7-3
d_call: TRBD1
clone_size: .
cdr3_aa: CASSLQGDGQPQHF
cdr3_nt: TGTGCCAGCAGCTTACAGGGGGACGGTCAGCCCCAGCATTTT

j_call: TRBJ1-2
v_call: TRBV4-1
d_call: TRBD1
clone_size: once
cdr3_aa: CASSQDKGAGGYTF
cdr3_nt: TGCGCCAGCAGCCAAGACAAGGGGGCTGGGGGCTACACCTTC

j_call: TRBJ1-2
v_call: TRBV9
d_call: .
clone_size: few
cdr3_aa: CASRIGTPEPGPYGYTF
cdr3_nt: TGTGCCAGCAGGATTGGGACTCCCGAACCAGGGCCCTATGGCTACACCTTC

j_call: TRBJ2-1
v_call: TRBV27
d_call: TRBD2
clone_size: .
cdr3_aa: CASSLSSGGDPEQFF
cdr3_nt: TGTGCCAGCAGTTTATCGAGCGGGGGGGATCCTGAGCAGTTCTTC

j_call: TRBJ1-1
v_call: TRBV12-3/TRBV12-4
d_call: .
clone_size: .
cdr3_aa: CASSFGGDAEAFF
cdr3_nt: TGTGCCAGCAGTTTTGGGGGGGATGCTGAAGCTTTCTTT

j_call: TRBJ1-4
v_call: TRBV25-1
d_call: TRBD1
clone_size: .
cdr3_aa: CASSAPGTVNEKLFF
cdr3_nt: TGTGCCAGCAGTGCCCCCGGGACAGTTAATGAAAAACTGTTTTTT

j_call: TRBJ1-2
v_call: TRBV19
d_call: .
clone_size: .
cdr3_aa: CASRSGRVYGYTF
cdr3_nt: TGTGCCAGTAGGTCGGGTCGGGTCTATGGCTACACCTTC

j_call: TRBJ2-3
v_call: TRBV11-2
d_call: TRBD2
clone_size: .
cdr3_aa: CASSLGLAGGYTDTQYF
cdr3_nt: TGTGCCAGCAGCTTAGGTCTAGCGGGGGGTTACACAGATACGCAGTATTTT

j_call: TRBJ2-1
v_call: TRBV4-1
d_call: TRBD2
clone_size: .
cdr3_aa: CASSHLAGVYNEQFF
cdr3_nt: TGCGCCAGCAGCCACCTAGCGGGGGTGTACAATGAGCAGTTCTTC

j_call: TRBJ2-3
v_call: TRBV18
d_call: .
clone_size: .
cdr3_aa: CASSPRVTTDTQYF
cdr3_nt: TGTGCCAGCTCACCAAGAGTTACCACAGATACGCAGTATTTT

j_call: TRBJ2-7
v_call: TRBV27
d_call: TRBD2
clone_size: once
cdr3_aa: CASRFRGLAGHTYEQYF
cdr3_nt: TGTGCCAGCAGATTTCGGGGACTAGCGGGGCACACCTACGAGCAGTACTTC

j_call: TRBJ2-7
v_call: TRBV3-1/TRBV3-2
d_call: TRBD2
clone_size: .
cdr3_aa: CASSRRGGARNEQYF
cdr3_nt: TGTGCCAGCAGCCGCCGCGGGGGGGCGCGGAACGAGCAGTACTTC

j_call: TRBJ2-3
v_call: TRBV5-1
d_call: TRBD2
clone_size: .
cdr3_aa: CASSFFGAGGFVGTDTQYF
cdr3_nt: TGCGCCAGCAGCTTTTTCGGAGCGGGGGGGTTTGTTGGCACAGATACGCAGTATTTT

j_call: TRBJ1-1
v_call: TRBV25-1
d_call: .
clone_size: .
cdr3_aa: CASSKNRARDTEAFF
cdr3_nt: TGTGCCAGCAGTAAAAACAGGGCTAGGGACACTGAAGCTTTCTTT

j_call: TRBJ1-2
v_call: TRBV6-2/TRBV6-3
d_call: .
clone_size: .
cdr3_aa: CASSYEPGSGYGYTF
cdr3_nt: TGTGCCAGCAGTTACGAACCAGGGTCCGGTTATGGCTACACCTTC

j_call: TRBJ2-7
v_call: TRBV27
d_call: .
clone_size: .
cdr3_aa: CASSLYGTGAYEQYF
cdr3_nt: TGTGCCAGCAGCTTATACGGGACGGGGGCCTACGAGCAGTACTTC